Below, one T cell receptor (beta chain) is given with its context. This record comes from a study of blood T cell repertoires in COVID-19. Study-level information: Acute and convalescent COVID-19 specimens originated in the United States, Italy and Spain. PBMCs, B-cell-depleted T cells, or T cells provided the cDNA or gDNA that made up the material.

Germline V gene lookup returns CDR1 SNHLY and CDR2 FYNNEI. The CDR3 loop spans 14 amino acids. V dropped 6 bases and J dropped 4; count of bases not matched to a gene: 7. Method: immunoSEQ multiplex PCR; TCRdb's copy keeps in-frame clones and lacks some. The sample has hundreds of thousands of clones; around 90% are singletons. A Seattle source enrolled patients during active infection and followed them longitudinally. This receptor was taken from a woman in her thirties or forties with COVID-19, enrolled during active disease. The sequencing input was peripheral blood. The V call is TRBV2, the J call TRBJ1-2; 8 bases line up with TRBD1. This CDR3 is CASRRHGQGYGYTF. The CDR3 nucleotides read TGTGCCAGCAGACGACACGGACAGGGCTATGGCTACACCTTC. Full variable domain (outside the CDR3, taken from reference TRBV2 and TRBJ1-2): EPEVTQTPSHQVTQMGQEVILRCVPISNHLYFYWYRQILGQKVEFLVSFYNNEISEKSEIFDDQFSVERPDGSNFTLKIRSTKLEDSAMYFCASRRHGQGYGYTFGSGTRLTVV.